Listed below are T cell receptor beta chains from one sample, sequenced in a study of cytomegalovirus exposure and HLA in healthy donors. Clones were read by immunoSEQ multiplex PCR, and TCRdb kept only the in-frame ones, dropping some. Here the sample spans approximately 170,000 clones, approximately 67% being singletons. Sequenced input: PBMCs. These receptors were obtained from a man aged 35-49 years in good health and CMV-seronegative. Each CDR3 is given with its conserved first and last residue. The D gene is left open where the match is weak. Some rows mark clone size as missing; the rest say once, few, many or name a class of expanded clone.

v_call	clone_size	d_call	j_call	cdr3_nt	cdr3_aa
TRBV11-3	.	TRBD1	TRBJ2-3	TGTGCCAGCAGCTCAGGGGACAGCCCCCTCACAGATACGCAGTATTTT	CASSSGDSPLTDTQYF
TRBV9	few	.	TRBJ1-1	TGTGCCAGCAGCGCACAAGGGGGGGCCACTGAAGCTTTCTTT	CASSAQGGATEAFF
TRBV6-1	.	TRBD2	TRBJ2-7	TGTGCCAGCAGTGAAGCCTTAGGGCTAGCGGGCTACGAGCAGTACTTC	CASSEALGLAGYEQYF
TRBV2	.	.	TRBJ1-3	TGTGCCAGCAGTGAAGCCGGGGCTGGAAACACCATATATTTT	CASSEAGAGNTIYF
TRBV6-6	.	.	TRBJ1-5	TGTGCCAGCAGCTCTACATTGGGCCGGAGCAATCAGCCCCAGCATTTT	CASSSTLGRSNQPQHF
TRBV4-3	.	TRBD1	TRBJ1-1	TGCGCCAGCAGCCAAGGGGGGACAGGGAACACTGAAGCTTTCTTT	CASSQGGTGNTEAFF
TRBV4-1	few	.	TRBJ1-6	TGCGCCAGCAGCCAAGGGTTAGCCAGGGTAGGATCACCCCTCCACTTT	CASSQGLARVGSPLHF
TRBV6-5	.	TRBD1	TRBJ2-2	TGTGCCAGCGTCAGGGGGATGTACACCGGGGAGCTGTTTTTT	CASVRGMYTGELFF
TRBV5-6	.	.	TRBJ1-2	TGTGCCAGCAGCACAATCTATGGCTACACCTTC	CASSTIYGYTF
TRBV7-8	.	.	TRBJ2-7	TGTGCCAGCAGCCTGGCGTCGGGAGCGGCGAGCTCCTACGAGCAGTACTTC	CASSLASGAASSYEQYF
TRBV4-1	.	TRBD1	TRBJ1-5	TGCGCCAGCAGCCCCGGACAGGGGTCTTTTAGCAATCAGCCCCAGCATTTT	CASSPGQGSFSNQPQHF
TRBV6-1	.	.	TRBJ2-5	TGTGCCAGCAGTGAAGGCCGGGGGTTAAGCGAGACCCAGTACTTC	CASSEGRGLSETQYF
TRBV7-2	.	TRBD2	TRBJ2-3	TGTGCCAGCAGCCTGCTAGGACTAGCGGTTTACACAGATACGCAGTATTTT	CASSLLGLAVYTDTQYF
TRBV6-1	once	.	TRBJ2-3	TGTGCCAGCATTCTGATGACAGCTCGCACAGATACGCAGTATTTT	CASILMTARTDTQYF
TRBV6-1	.	TRBD1	TRBJ2-7	TGTGCCAGCAGGGGGACAGTCACGCTCTACGAGCAGTACTTC	CASRGTVTLYEQYF
TRBV13	.	TRBD1	TRBJ2-7	TGTGCCAGCGGGAGTGGGACAGGGAACTACGAGCAGTACTTC	CASGSGTGNYEQYF
TRBV14	few	.	TRBJ2-5	TGTGCCAGCAGCCAAGAAAAGCTCGGTCCGCCGGAGACCCAGTACTTC	CASSQEKLGPPETQYF
TRBV5-6	.	.	TRBJ1-4	TGTGCCAGCAGCTCCAGCGTTGCAACTAATGAAAAACTGTTTTTT	CASSSSVATNEKLFF
TRBV20-1	.	.	TRBJ2-3	TGCAGTGCACAGGGGGGGGATACGCAGTATTTT	CSAQGGDTQYF
TRBV19	once	.	TRBJ1-1	TGTGCCAGTACCCAGGGAAGTCTCCCAAACACTGAAGCTTTCTTT	CASTQGSLPNTEAFF
TRBV5-1	.	.	TRBJ1-3	TGCGCCAGCAGCTTCGAGGGAGTTCTTGGAAACACCATATATTTT	CASSFEGVLGNTIYF
TRBV29-1	.	.	TRBJ1-5	TGCAGCGCGCTCGGTGGTAGCAATCAGCCCCAGCATTTT	CSALGGSNQPQHF
TRBV5-1	.	.	TRBJ2-1	TGCGCCAGCAGCTTGGGGCCCAATAATGAGCAGTTCTTC	CASSLGPNNEQFF
TRBV7-2	.	TRBD1	TRBJ1-5	TGTGCCAGCAGCTTTTTTCCGGGGGACAGAAGCAATCAGCCCCAGCATTTT	CASSFFPGDRSNQPQHF
TRBV5-5	few	.	TRBJ1-1	TGTGCCAGCAGCTTCCAGGGTCGGGCGAACACTGAAGCTTTCTTT	CASSFQGRANTEAFF
TRBV2	few	.	TRBJ1-1	TGTGCCAGCAGTCGCCCCAGGGACACTGAAGCTTTCTTT	CASSRPRDTEAFF
TRBV7-3	.	.	TRBJ2-2	TGTGCCAGCAGCTCCGATTCTCTAGGGATACTAGGATCCGGGGAGCTGTTTTTT	CASSSDSLGILGSGELFF
TRBV6-5	.	.	TRBJ2-2	TGTGCCAGCAGACTCAAAGACACCGGGGAGCTGTTTTTT	CASRLKDTGELFF
TRBV6-1	.	TRBD1	TRBJ2-3	TGTGCCAGCAGCCGAGGGGGCGCGGGCGATACGCAGTATTTT	CASSRGGAGDTQYF
TRBV7-9	few	.	TRBJ1-6	TGTTCCAGCAGCCCACAAAACCAGTCACCCCTCCACTTT	CSSSPQNQSPLHF
TRBV2	few	TRBD2	TRBJ2-1	TGTGCCAGCAGTACCCGACTAGCGGGGGACAATGAGCAGTTCTTC	CASSTRLAGDNEQFF
TRBV4-1	.	TRBD2	TRBJ2-1	TGCGCCAGCAGCCAAGAGGGCGGGGGGGCCGTCCGGGAGCAGTTCTTC	CASSQEGGGAVREQFF
TRBV5-5	.	.	TRBJ1-2	TGTGCCAGCAGCTTGGCGACAGGACCTCTTGGCGGCTACACCTTC	CASSLATGPLGGYTF
TRBV5-4	.	.	TRBJ1-3	TGTGCCAGCAGCTTGGATGGGGGCACTGGAAACACCATATATTTT	CASSLDGGTGNTIYF
TRBV2	.	TRBD1	TRBJ2-7	TGTGCCAGCAGTGAAGGGACAGGGGTCGAGCAGTACTTC	CASSEGTGVEQYF
TRBV2	.	.	TRBJ2-3	TGTGCCAGCAGTGTTTCGCGGGGACCCACAGATACGCAGTATTTT	CASSVSRGPTDTQYF
TRBV5-1	.	TRBD2	TRBJ2-5	TGCGCCAGCAGCTTGGTATCTAGCGGGGGCGAGACCCAGTACTTC	CASSLVSSGGETQYF
TRBV6-5	.	TRBD2	TRBJ2-3	TGTGCCAGCAGCCCACAGCGGGGGGCTGATACGCAGTATTTT	CASSPQRGADTQYF
TRBV2	.	.	TRBJ2-1	TGTGCCAGCAGGGGGACTGGGGGGTATGAGCAGTTCTTC	CASRGTGGYEQFF
TRBV5-1	once	.	TRBJ2-1	TGCGCCAGCAGCTTACAGGGTGTCCGGTACAATGAGCAGTTCTTC	CASSLQGVRYNEQFF
TRBV7-9	once	TRBD1	TRBJ1-2	TGTGCCAGCAGGGACGGGACAGGGAACTATGGCTACACCTTC	CASRDGTGNYGYTF
TRBV19	few	.	TRBJ2-7	TGTGCCAGTGGAACAGGGTTTTCCTACGAGCAGTACTTC	CASGTGFSYEQYF
TRBV28	.	TRBD2	TRBJ2-5	TGTGCCAGCAGCCCGCCTGGGAGGGTGGAGACCCAGTACTTC	CASSPPGRVETQYF
TRBV19	few	TRBD2	TRBJ2-7	TGTGCCAGTAGTCTCACTAGCGGGAGCACCTCTCGCTACGAGCAGTACTTC	CASSLTSGSTSRYEQYF
TRBV25-1	.	TRBD2	TRBJ2-3	TGTGCCAGCGGTGTTCCCACTTTCGGGGGGGCGAGAGATACGCAGTATTTT	CASGVPTFGGARDTQYF
TRBV28	.	TRBD1	TRBJ2-3	TGTGCCAGCAGCCCCGAACAGGGGGCGCTAACAGATACGCAGTATTTT	CASSPEQGALTDTQYF
TRBV6-1	.	TRBD2	TRBJ2-7	TGTGCCAGCGAAGAGATTAGCGGGACCCCCTACGAGCAGTACTTC	CASEEISGTPYEQYF
TRBV11-2	.	TRBD2	TRBJ2-5	TGTGCCAGTAGCGGGGGGGCAGTCCAAGAGACCCAGTACTTC	CASSGGAVQETQYF
TRBV5-6	few	TRBD1	TRBJ2-1	TGTGCCAGCAGCTTGTGGTCCACAGGGGCAAACTTCAATGAGCAGTTCTTC	CASSLWSTGANFNEQFF
TRBV9	.	.	TRBJ2-7	TGTGCCAGCAGCGTAAGGGGGTGGGACTACGAGCAGTACTTC	CASSVRGWDYEQYF
TRBV10-3	.	TRBD1	TRBJ2-7	TGTGCCATGGGACAGGGGAACTACGAGCAGTACTTC	CAMGQGNYEQYF
TRBV19	.	TRBD2	TRBJ2-7	TGTGCCAGTAGTGTTGGGACTAGTGTAGCCTACGAGCAGTACTTC	CASSVGTSVAYEQYF
TRBV11-3	few	TRBD1	TRBJ2-1	TGTGCCAGCAGCTTAAGGGGACAGGGGAATGAGCAGTTCTTC	CASSLRGQGNEQFF
TRBV5-6	.	.	TRBJ2-7	TGTGCCAGCAGCTTGGGACGGACAGAAACCTACGAGCAGTACTTC	CASSLGRTETYEQYF
TRBV27	.	.	TRBJ2-7	TGTGCCAGCAGTACGTCTTGGGGCAGCTACGAGCAGTACTTC	CASSTSWGSYEQYF
TRBV19	few	TRBD1	TRBJ2-2	TGTGCCTCCCGGGACAGCGCGAACACCGGGGAGCTGTTTTTT	CASRDSANTGELFF
TRBV2	.	.	TRBJ1-5	TGTGCCAGCAGCCCGGACGGGGATTACAATCAGCCCCAGCATTTT	CASSPDGDYNQPQHF
TRBV4-3	few	.	TRBJ1-2	TGCGCCAGCAGCCAAGAAAATGGAGATGGCTACACCTTC	CASSQENGDGYTF
TRBV10-3	.	.	TRBJ2-3	TGTGCCATCAGTGAGTCGGGCCCCCGTACGCAGTATTTT	CAISESGPRTQYF
TRBV10-3	.	.	TRBJ1-1	TGTGCCATCTCTCAAGGGGGCACTGAAGCTTTCTTT	CAISQGGTEAFF